The sequence of this TCR beta chain was determined in a study of cytomegalovirus exposure and HLA in healthy donors (dated by TCRdb to 2015 to 2018). Concerning the study at large: An earlier analysis of several hundred of the donors reported approximately 280 Gb of sequence data and 117 million unique TCR beta sequences obtained from 150 million to 200 million T cells. An early release covering over 500 HLA-typed donors comprised about 290 gigabases of sequencing data and roughly 85 million unique TCR sequences. Of the 398 genotyped donors, roughly 76% were placed in the genetic ancestry cluster associated with self-reported Caucasian donors. The aim of the study was to test whether cataloging public T cell receptors could identify signatures of past pathogen exposure. Using immunosequencing, the study profiled T cell repertoires from 666 subjects and related those repertoires to cytomegalovirus serostatus. Along with the approximately 670-subject first cohort, a separate validation cohort of more than 90 different subjects was used. To predict cytomegalovirus infection status, the study brought together high-throughput TCR immunosequencing, statistical association of individual TCRs with disease status, and machine learning. A later analysis re-examined previously published TCR beta repertoires from more than 600 donors and added high-resolution HLA genotyping to investigate patterns of TCR occurrence. Rather than using new phenotypic data, the later analysis identified candidate immune exposures from TCR beta sequences and from how often those sequences occurred across donors. An earlier analysis of several hundred of the donors applied high-throughput TCR beta sequencing to assess whether each TCR beta V gene segment acted as functional or pseudogenic. Donor age, sex, ethnicity and CMV serostatus were collected together with the repertoire data. In a later genetic analysis, genome-wide SNP genotypes for about 65% of the roughly 700 donors were used, and that subset was treated as a discovery cohort. Every discovery cohort repertoire had been produced on one sequencing platform. Class I and class II HLA loci were covered by the typing at four-digit resolution. Typing coverage differed by locus: A, B, C, DRB1 and DQB1 were typed in about 620-630 donors, DQA1 in approximately 520, DPA1 in around 580, and DPB1 in around 490. Because of strong linkage in the cohort, five DR-DQ haplotypes were treated as single units for association and clustering. Among approximately 370 genotyped donors of the cohort, an average of approximately 200,000 unique TCR beta nucleotide sequences was sequenced per donor, of which roughly 18% were non-productive.

The cohort was made up of several hundred healthy bone marrow donors. Cohort members were all nominally healthy when sampled, although unrecorded immune exposures were likely present. The donor tested CMV seropositive, placing the donor among the 250 to 350 seropositive members of the cohort. Each donor provided a peripheral blood sample, and peripheral blood mononuclear cells were used for TCR beta sequencing. The Qiagen DNeasy Blood Extraction Kit was used to extract genomic DNA from the blood cell samples. The library relied on the immunoSEQ multiplex PCR assay. The multiplex PCR relied on a mix of 60 forward primers for TCR Vbeta segments and 13 reverse primers for TCR Jbeta segments. A multiplex PCR assay on genomic DNA amplified the CDR3 region of rearranged TCR beta genes. On the Illumina HiSeq System, the amplified TCR beta libraries were sequenced as 87-base-pair reads. On the study's bioinformatics: In a later analysis, around 80 million unique TCR beta chains were counted across the roughly 610 repertoires, and around 10 million of these chains were shared by at least two donors. A nearest-neighbor algorithm error-corrected the raw reads and collapsed the reads into unique sequences, merging closely related sequences to remove PCR and sequencing errors. V, D and J gene segments were assigned by aligning CDR3 sequences to IMGT reference sequences. For a sequence to be retained, a match of at least six nucleotides was required to both a V gene segment and a J gene segment. Rearrangements were called productive when the CDR3 lacked stop codons and stayed in frame with V and J; all others were non-productive. Following IMGT convention, CDR3 was defined as the stretch from the second conserved V-encoded cysteine up to the conserved J-encoded phenylalanine. In an earlier analysis of roughly 610 of the donors, sequences lacking an unambiguous match to a single V gene segment were excluded. In an earlier analysis of 587 of the donors, V segments were called functional above 56.7% productive rearrangements and were called segregating when the between-donor standard deviation exceeded 5%. A statistical classification framework was developed to diagnose cytomegalovirus status using the catalog of TCR beta chain sequences. A later analysis assigned V and J genes by comparing TCR nucleotide sequences with IMGT/GENE-DB human TR gene sequences. In a later analysis, CDR3 sequences and most-parsimonious VDJ recombination scenarios were assigned using the TCRdist pipeline. In a later analysis, every TCR beta chain was defined by the combination of its CDR3 amino acid sequence and its V-gene family, and reads without a unique V-gene family were dropped. In a later analysis, 450 to 600 highly shared, low-generation-probability nucleotide sequences were removed to address suspected cross-contamination and a sequencing artifact. In a later analysis, a clonal expansion index was calculated for each public chain from normalized within-repertoire ranks of inferred template counts. In a later analysis, generation probabilities were computed with a VDJ recombination model fitted to out-of-frame rearrangements, and the resulting probabilities were checked against IGoR. In a later analysis, hypergeometric tests were used to score TCR-TCR, TCR-HLA and TCR-CMV co-occurrence, with a repertoire-size bias correction applied to TCR pairs. A later analysis estimated false discovery rates by permuting HLA or CMV assignments 20 times. A later analysis grouped co-occurring TCRs with DBSCAN, adding TCRdist sequence similarity when clustering within HLA-allele-positive subsets. Repertoires with fewer than 30,000 or more than 120,000 public chains were left out of co-occurrence clustering, as were a few repertoires with anomalous nucleotide sharing. TCRdb holds this immuneACCESS table with in-frame rearrangements only. Some clones are missing; in checked studies, unresolved V genes explain under half, and the rest has no known cause. V, J and clone size reflect that table, while D and trimming were determined from the DNA. The sample has about 160,000 clones on record, 75% to 85% of them singletons. The ten largest clones represent around 10% of the sample.

Broad study findings and their caveats: When HLA alleles, especially DR and DQ, strongly co-occurred, attributing TCR associations to individual alleles was difficult. In both the original and validation cohorts, the classifier was reported to diagnose cytomegalovirus status with high specificity and sensitivity. The authors suggested that the approach could potentially be generalized to other disease states and immunological phenotypes. A later analysis found that HLA-associated TCR beta chains were more clonally expanded and had lower generation probabilities than equally common non-associated chains. The earlier analysis of 587 of the donors excluded 15 to 20 rarely observed V segments, including chromosome 9 orphons, because counts were too low. A group of highly shared sequence variants was considered likely to be a technical artifact of the sequencing pipeline. Presence/absence analyses assumed roughly uniform sequencing depth across donors, an assumption that may not hold. A later analysis reported that several top co-occurrence clusters appeared linked to parvovirus B19, influenza, CMV and Epstein-Barr virus. Immune exposure information for the cohort was limited to CMV serostatus. A few of the identified cytomegalovirus-associated TCR beta chains were confirmed in vitro to be specific for cytomegalovirus antigens. A later genetic analysis reported fewer N-insertions in productive TCRs among donors in an Asian-associated ancestry cluster than the roughly 620-donor mean. Linkage disequilibrium might explain the correlated functional status among segregating V segments, but an unknown experimental factor could not be ruled out. In a later analysis, the rate of TCR association differed among HLA loci, with DRB1 alleles having the most associated TCRs and HLA-C alleles having the fewest. A later analysis associated roughly 17,000 TCR beta sequences with specific HLA alleles at a false discovery rate of 0.05. Only TCR beta chains were sequenced in this cohort, and the absence of alpha or paired-chain data limited detectable features. Because HLA typing was missing for some donors at each locus, association tests included only the typed subset. Because the 87-base-pair reads could not distinguish some IMGT-functional V segments, including TRBV6-2 and TRBV6-3, those segments were excluded. A later genetic analysis associated a missense DCLRE1C variant with V-gene and J-gene trimming of TCR beta chains, and an independent cohort replicated the association. A further reported finding was that TCR beta sequences accurately predicted the HLA-A and HLA-B alleles for most subjects in the first cohort. An earlier analysis of around 600 of the donors showed that most TCR beta V segments appeared in productive rearrangements either about 90% or about 30% of the time, which broadly matched IMGT annotations. According to a later analysis, most CMV-associated TCR beta chains appeared to be HLA-restricted, and the HLA associations seemed to be driven largely by CMV exposure. While some public TCRs were present in many individuals, most TCR sequences turned up only very rarely across donors. A total of roughly 160 TCR beta chains were listed by the study as associated with cytomegalovirus.

Details on this clone: There is no known antigen for this receptor. No base qualities exist here, and no much larger clone lies one base off it.

The cysteine opens and the phenylalanine closes a CDR3 of 11 amino acids. The sequence is cut down to CDR3 DNA, 33 bases in frame from base 1. The CDR1 and CDR2 encoded by the germline V gene are MDHEN and SYDVKM. V was cut back by 6 bases and J by 11 bases, leaving a gap of 13 bases between them. This receptor was obtained from a man aged 45-65 years in good health and CMV-seropositive. The chain was built from TRBV28 and TRBJ1-2, with the D gene not clear enough to name. The sample taken for sequencing was PBMCs. The sequence in DNA is TGTGCCAGCAGATACTTCGACGGGTACACCTTC. Its coded protein is CASRYFDGYTF.